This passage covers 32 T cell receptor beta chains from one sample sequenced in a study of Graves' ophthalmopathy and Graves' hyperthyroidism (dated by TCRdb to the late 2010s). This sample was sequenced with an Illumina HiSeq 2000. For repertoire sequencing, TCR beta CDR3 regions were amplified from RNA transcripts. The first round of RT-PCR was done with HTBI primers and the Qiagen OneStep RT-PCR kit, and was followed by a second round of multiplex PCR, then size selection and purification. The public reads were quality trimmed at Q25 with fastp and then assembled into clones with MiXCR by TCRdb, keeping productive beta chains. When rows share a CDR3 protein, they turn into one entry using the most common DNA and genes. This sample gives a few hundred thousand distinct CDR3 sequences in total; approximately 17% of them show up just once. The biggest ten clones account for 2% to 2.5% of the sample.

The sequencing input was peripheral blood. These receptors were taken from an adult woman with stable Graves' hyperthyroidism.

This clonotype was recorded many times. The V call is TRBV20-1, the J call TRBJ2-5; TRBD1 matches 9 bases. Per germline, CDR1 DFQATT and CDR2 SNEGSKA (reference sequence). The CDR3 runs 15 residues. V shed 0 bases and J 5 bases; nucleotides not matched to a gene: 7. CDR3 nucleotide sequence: TGCAGTGCTAGAGATTCCGGGACAGGGAGGGAGACCCAGTACTTC. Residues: CSARDSGTGRETQYF.

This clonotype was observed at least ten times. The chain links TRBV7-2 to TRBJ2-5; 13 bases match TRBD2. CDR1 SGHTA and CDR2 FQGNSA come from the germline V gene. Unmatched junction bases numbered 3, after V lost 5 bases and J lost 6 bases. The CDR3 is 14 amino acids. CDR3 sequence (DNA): TGTGCCAGCAGCAGGACTAGCGGGAGACAGACCCAGTACTTC. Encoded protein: CASSRTSGRQTQYF.

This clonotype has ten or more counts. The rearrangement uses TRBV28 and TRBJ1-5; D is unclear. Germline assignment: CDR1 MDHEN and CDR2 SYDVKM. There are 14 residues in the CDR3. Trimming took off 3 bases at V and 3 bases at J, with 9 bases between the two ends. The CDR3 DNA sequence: TGTGCCAGCAGTTTGTCCAGGAACAATCAGCCCCAGCATTTT. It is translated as CASSLSRNNQPQHF.

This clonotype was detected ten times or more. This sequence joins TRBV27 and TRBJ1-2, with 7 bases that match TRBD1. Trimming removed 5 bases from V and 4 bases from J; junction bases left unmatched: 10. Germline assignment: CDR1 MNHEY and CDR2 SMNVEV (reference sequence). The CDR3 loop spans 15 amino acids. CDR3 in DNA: TGTGCCAGCAGTAAAATACAGGGGTCCGGCTATGGCTACACCTTC. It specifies CASSKIQGSGYGYTF.

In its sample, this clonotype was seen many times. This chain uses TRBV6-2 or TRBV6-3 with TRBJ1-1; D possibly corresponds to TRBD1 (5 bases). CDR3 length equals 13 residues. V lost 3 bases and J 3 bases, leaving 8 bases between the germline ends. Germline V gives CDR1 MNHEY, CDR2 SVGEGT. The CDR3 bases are TGTGCCAGCAGTTATGACAGCTACACTGAAGCTTTCTTT. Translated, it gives CASSYDSYTEAFF.

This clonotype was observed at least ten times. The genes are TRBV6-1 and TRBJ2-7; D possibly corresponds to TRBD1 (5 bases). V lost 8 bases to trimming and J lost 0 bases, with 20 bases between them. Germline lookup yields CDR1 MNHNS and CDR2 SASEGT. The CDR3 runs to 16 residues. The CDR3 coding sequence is TGTGCCAGCGCCAACAAGATGTCCAGGGACTCCTACGAGCAGTACTTC. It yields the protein CASANKMSRDSYEQYF.

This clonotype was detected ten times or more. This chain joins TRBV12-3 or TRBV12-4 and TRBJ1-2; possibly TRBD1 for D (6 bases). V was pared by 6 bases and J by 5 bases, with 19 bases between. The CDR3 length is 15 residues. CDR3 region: CASSPLGGTAYGYTF. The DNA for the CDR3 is TGTGCCAGCAGCCCCTTAGGGGGGACTGCTTATGGCTACACCTTC.

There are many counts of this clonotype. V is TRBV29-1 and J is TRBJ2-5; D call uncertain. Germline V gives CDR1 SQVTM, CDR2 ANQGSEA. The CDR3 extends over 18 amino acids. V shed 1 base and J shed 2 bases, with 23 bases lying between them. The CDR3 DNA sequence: TGCAGCGTTGAAGGTTGGAAAGCCGACTCCTCGGGTCAAGAGACCCAGTACTTC. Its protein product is CSVEGWKADSSGQETQYF.

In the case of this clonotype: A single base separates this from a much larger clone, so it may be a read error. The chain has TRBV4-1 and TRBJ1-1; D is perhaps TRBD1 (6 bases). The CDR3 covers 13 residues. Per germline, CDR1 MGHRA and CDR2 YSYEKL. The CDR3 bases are TGCGCCAGCGCCTCTAGGGGGGACACTGAATCTTTCTTT. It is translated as CASASRGDTESFF.

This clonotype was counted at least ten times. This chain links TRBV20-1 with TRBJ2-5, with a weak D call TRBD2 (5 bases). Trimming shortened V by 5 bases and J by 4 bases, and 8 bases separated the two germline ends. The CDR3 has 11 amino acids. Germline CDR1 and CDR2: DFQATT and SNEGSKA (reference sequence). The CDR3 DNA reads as TGCAGTGCTCCCGGAGGAGAGACCCAGTACTTC. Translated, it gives CSAPGGETQYF.

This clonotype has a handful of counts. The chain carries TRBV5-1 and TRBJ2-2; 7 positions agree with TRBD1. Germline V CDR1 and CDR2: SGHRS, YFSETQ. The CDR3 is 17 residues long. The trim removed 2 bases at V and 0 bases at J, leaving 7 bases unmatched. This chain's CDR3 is CASSFSGTAANTGELFF. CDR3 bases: TGCGCCAGCAGCTTCTCCGGGACAGCAGCGAACACCGGGGAGCTGTTTTTT. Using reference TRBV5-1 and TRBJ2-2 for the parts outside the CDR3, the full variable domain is KAGVTQTPRYLIKTRGQQVTLSCSPISGHRSVSWYQQTPGQGLQFLFEYFSETQRNKGNFPGRFSGRQFSNSRSEMNVSTLELGDSALYLCASSFSGTAANTGELFFGEGSRLTVL.

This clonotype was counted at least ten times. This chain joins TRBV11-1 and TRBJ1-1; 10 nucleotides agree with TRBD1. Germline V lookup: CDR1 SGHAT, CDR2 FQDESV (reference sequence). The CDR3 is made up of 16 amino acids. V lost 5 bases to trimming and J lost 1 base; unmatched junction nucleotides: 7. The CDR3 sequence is CASSAGTGARNTEAFF. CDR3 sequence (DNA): TGTGCCAGCAGCGCCGGGACAGGGGCTAGGAACACTGAAGCTTTCTTT.

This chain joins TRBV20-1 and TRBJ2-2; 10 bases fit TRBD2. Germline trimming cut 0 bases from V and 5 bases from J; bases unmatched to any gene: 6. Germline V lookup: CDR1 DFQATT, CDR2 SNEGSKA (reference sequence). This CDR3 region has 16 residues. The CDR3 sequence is CSARDPSGRETGELFF. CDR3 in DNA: TGCAGTGCTAGAGATCCAAGCGGGAGGGAGACCGGGGAGCTGTTTTTT.

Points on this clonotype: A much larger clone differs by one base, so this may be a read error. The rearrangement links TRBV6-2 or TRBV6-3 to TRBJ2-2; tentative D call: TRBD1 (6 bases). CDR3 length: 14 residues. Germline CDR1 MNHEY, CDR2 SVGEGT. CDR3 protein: CASRTTGNTGERFF. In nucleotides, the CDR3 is TGTGCCAGCAGAACCACAGGGAACACCGGGGAGCGGTTTTTT.

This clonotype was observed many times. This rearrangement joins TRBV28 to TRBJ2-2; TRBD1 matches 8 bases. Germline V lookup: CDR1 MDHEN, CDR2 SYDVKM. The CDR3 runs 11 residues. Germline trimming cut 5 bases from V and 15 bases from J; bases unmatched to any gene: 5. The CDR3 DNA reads TGTGCCAGCAGTCTCCGACAGGGGTTGTTTTTT. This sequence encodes CASSLRQGLFF.

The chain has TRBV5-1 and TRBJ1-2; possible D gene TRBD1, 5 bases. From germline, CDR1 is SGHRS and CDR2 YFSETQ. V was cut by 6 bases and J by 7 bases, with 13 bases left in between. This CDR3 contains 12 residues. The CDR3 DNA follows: TGCGCCAGCAACCCAGGGAAGGGTGGCTACACCTTC. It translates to CASNPGKGGYTF. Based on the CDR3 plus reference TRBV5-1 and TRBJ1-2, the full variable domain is KAGVTQTPRYLIKTRGQQVTLSCSPISGHRSVSWYQQTPGQGLQFLFEYFSETQRNKGNFPGRFSGRQFSNSRSEMNVSTLELGDSALYLCASNPGKGGYTFGSGTRLTVV.

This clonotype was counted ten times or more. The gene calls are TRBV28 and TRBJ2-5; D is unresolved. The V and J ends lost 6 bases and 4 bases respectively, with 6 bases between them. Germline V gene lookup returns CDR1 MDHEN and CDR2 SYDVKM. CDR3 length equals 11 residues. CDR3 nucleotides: TGTGCCAGCAGATGGTTAGAGACCCAGTACTTC. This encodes CASRWLETQYF.

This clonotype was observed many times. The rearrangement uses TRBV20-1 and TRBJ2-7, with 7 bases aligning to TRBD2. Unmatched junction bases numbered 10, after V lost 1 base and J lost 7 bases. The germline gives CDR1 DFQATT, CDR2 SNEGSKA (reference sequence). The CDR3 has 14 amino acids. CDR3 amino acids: CSARGRRGAGEQYF. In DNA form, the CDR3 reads TGCAGTGCTAGAGGGCGGAGGGGAGCGGGAGAGCAGTACTTC.

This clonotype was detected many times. For the CDR3, the DNA is TGTGCCAGCAGTTCCCCCCAGGGGGGGAATCAGCCCCAGCATTTT. Translation gives CASSSPQGGNQPQHF. The chain links TRBV28 to TRBJ1-5, with 7 bases that match TRBD1. The CDR3 runs to 15 residues. The trim removed 4 bases at V and 4 bases at J, leaving 7 bases unmatched. Germline loops: CDR1 MDHEN, CDR2 SYDVKM.

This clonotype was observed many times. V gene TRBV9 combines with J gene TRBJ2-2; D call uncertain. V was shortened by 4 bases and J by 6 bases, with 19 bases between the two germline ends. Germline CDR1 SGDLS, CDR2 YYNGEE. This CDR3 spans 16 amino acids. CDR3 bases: TGTGCCAGCAGCTCCCTGACTGAGCCGGCCTCCGGGGAGCTGTTTTTT. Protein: CASSSLTEPASGELFF. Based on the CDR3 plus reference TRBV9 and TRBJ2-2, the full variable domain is DSGVTQTPKHLITATGQRVTLRCSPRSGDLSVYWYQQSLDQGLQFLIQYYNGEERAKGNILERFSAQQFPDLHSELNLSSLELGDSALYFCASSSLTEPASGELFFGEGSRLTVL.

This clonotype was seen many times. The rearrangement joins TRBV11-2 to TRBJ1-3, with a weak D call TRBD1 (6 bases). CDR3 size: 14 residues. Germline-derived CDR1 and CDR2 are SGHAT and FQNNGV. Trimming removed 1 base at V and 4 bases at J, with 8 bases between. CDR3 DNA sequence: TGTGCCAGCAGCTTAGGGGGGCACGGAAACACCATATATTTT. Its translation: CASSLGGHGNTIYF.

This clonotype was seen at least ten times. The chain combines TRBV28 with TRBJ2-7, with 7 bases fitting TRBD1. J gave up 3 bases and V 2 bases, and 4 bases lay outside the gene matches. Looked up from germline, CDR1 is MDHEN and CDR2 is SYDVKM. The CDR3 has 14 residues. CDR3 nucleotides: TGTGCCAGCAGTTTAGGAGGACAGGTCTACGAGCAGTACTTC. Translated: CASSLGGQVYEQYF.

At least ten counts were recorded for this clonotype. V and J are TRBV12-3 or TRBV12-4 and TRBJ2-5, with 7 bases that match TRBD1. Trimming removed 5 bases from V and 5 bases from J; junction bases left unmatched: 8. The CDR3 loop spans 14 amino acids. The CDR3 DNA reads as TGTGCCAGCAGTCCTACAGGGGCCCAGGAGACCCAGTACTTC. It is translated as CASSPTGAQETQYF.

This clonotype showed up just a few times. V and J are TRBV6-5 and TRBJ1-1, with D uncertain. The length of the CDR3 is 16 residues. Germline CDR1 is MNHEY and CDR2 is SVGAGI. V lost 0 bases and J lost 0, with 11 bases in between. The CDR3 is CASSYSIARLNTEAFF. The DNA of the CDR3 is TGTGCCAGCAGTTACTCGATAGCCCGCCTGAACACTGAAGCTTTCTTT.

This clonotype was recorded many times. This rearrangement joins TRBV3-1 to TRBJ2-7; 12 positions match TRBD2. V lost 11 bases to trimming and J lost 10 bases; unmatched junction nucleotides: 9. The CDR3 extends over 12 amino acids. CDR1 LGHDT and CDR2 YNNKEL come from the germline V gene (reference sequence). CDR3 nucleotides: TGTGCCGTACTACTAGCGGGAGGTCAACAGTACTTC. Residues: CAVLLAGGQQYF.

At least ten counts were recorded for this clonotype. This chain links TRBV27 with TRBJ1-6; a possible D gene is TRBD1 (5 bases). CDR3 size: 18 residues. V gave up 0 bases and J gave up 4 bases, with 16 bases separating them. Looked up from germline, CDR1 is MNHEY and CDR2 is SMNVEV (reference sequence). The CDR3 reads CASSLSFSRAPYNSPLHF. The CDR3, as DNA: TGTGCCAGCAGTTTATCGTTCTCCAGGGCACCATATAATTCACCCCTCCACTTT.

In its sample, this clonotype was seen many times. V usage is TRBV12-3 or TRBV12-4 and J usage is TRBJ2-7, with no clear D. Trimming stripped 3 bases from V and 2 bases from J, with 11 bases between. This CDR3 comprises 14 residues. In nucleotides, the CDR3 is TGTGCCAGCAGTTTTGCGCGGAGCCCCTACGAGCAGTACTTC. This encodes CASSFARSPYEQYF.

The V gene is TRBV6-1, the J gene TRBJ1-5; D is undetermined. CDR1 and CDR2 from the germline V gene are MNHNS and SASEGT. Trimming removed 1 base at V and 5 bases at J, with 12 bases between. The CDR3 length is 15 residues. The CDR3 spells CASSEGLRGYQPQHF. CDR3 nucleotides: TGTGCCAGCAGTGAAGGGCTCCGGGGATATCAGCCCCAGCATTTT.

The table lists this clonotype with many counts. The CDR3 nucleotides are TGTGCCAGCAGCTCTGGACTAACTACCCCCTACGAGCAGTACTTC. Its translation: CASSSGLTTPYEQYF. The chain links TRBV28 to TRBJ2-7, with D perhaps matching TRBD2 (6 bases). The ends were cut back, 6 bases at V and 2 bases at J, with 17 bases in the middle. Germline V CDR1 and CDR2: MDHEN, SYDVKM. The length of the CDR3 is 15 residues.

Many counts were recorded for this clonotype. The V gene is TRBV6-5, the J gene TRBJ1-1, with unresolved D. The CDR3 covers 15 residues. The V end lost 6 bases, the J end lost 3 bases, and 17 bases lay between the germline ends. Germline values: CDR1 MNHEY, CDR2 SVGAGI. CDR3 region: CASRLRLLGDTEAFF. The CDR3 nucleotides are TGTGCCAGCAGATTACGACTTCTAGGTGACACTGAAGCTTTCTTT.

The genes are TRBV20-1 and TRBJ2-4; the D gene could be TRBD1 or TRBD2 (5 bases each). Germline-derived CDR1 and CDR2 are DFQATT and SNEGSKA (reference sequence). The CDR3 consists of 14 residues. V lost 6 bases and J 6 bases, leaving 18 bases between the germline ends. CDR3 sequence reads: CSAETDTGANIQYF. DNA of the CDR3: TGCAGTGCGGAGACAGATACCGGGGCAAACATTCAGTACTTC.

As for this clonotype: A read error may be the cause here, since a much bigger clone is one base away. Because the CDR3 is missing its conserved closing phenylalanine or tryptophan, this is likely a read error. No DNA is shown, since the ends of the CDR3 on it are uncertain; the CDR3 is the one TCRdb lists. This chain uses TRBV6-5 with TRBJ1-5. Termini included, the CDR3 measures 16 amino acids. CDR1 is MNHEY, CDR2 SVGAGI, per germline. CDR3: CASSYQVPVGNQPQQL.